This T cell receptor (beta chain) derives from a study of cytomegalovirus exposure and HLA in healthy donors. Study results and caveats: In a later analysis, a missense DCLRE1C variant was linked to TCR beta V- and J-gene trimming.

CDR1 is MGHRA and CDR2 is YSYEKL in the germline V gene. The CDR3 totals 16 residues. With 1 base removed from V and 6 bases from J, the gap between germline ends came to 16 bases. About this clone: Its antigen is currently unknown.

PCR amplification relied on 60 Vbeta primers (plus 13 Jbeta primers). Repertoires were generated with immunoSEQ multiplex PCR, while TCRdb's copy carries only in-frame clones and drops some. The data contain approximately 180,000 clones, around 90% of them singletons. The J gene is TRBJ2-4, the V gene TRBV4-1; D not certain. The sequenced material came from PBMCs. This receptor was obtained from a woman younger than 30 in good health and CMV-seronegative. The CDR3 here is CASSQGVLRARNIQYF. CDR3 DNA: TGCGCCAGCAGCCAAGGGGTCCTTAGAGCTAGAAACATTCAGTACTTC.